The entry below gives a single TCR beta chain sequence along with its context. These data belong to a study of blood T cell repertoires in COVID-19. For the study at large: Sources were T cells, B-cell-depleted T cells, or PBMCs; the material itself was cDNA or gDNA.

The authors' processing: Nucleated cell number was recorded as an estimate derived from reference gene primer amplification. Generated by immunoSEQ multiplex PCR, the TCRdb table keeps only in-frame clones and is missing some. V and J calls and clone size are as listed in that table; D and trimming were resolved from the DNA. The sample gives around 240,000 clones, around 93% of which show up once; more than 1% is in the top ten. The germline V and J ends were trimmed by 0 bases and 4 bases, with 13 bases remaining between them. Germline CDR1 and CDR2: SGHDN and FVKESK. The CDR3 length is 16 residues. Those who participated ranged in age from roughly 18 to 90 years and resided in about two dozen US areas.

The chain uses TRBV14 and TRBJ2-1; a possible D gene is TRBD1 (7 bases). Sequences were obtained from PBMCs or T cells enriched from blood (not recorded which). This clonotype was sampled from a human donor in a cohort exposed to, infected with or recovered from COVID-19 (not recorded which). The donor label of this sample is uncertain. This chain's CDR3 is CASSQEEGDRYNEQFF. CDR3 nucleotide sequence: TGTGCCAGCAGCCAAGAGGAGGGGGACAGATACAATGAGCAGTTCTTC.